The rows below give T cell receptor beta chains drawn from one sample of a study of blood T cell repertoires in COVID-19. TCRdb's copy holds only in-frame clones and misses some; the assay was immunoSEQ multiplex PCR. The data show about 150,000 clones, around four fifths seen once. The material sequenced was peripheral blood. All receptors come from a woman of 80 years or more with acute or convalescent COVID-19. Both conserved end residues are part of each CDR3. The order of the fields is clone size, D gene, V gene, J gene, CDR3 protein, CDR3 DNA. D genes are given only for firm matches. Expanded clones are given a class, and other clones once, few, many or no size at all.

once	TRBD1	TRBV9	TRBJ2-7	CASSAGVGQGNEQYF	TGTGCCAGCAGCGCGGGTGTAGGACAGGGGAACGAGCAGTACTTC
NA	NA	TRBV18	TRBJ2-5	CASSPGAADQETQYF	TGTGCCAGCTCACCTGGGGCGGCTGACCAAGAGACCCAGTACTTC
NA	NA	TRBV19	TRBJ1-3	CASSSPAGLGNTIYF	TGTGCCAGTAGCTCACCGGCAGGGCTCGGAAACACCATATATTTT
NA	TRBD2	TRBV2	TRBJ2-7	CASTGTSGRAYEQYF	TGTGCCAGCACCGGGACTAGCGGGAGGGCCTACGAGCAGTACTTC
NA	NA	TRBV7-9	TRBJ1-5	CASSSRDRPNQPQHF	TGTGCCAGCAGCTCCAGAGACAGGCCGAATCAGCCCCAGCATTTT
NA	NA	TRBV2	TRBJ1-1	CASSVQTEGDTEAFF	TGTGCCAGCAGTGTACAGACTGAGGGGGACACTGAAGCTTTCTTT
NA	NA	TRBV5-1	TRBJ1-3	CASSWAHRGDSGNTIYF	TGCGCCAGCAGCTGGGCACACCGGGGAGACTCTGGAAACACCATATATTTT
NA	TRBD1	TRBV6-5	TRBJ1-1	CASRRQGIMNTEAFF	TGTGCCAGCAGGCGACAGGGAATTATGAACACTGAAGCTTTCTTT
NA	NA	TRBV2	TRBJ2-3	CASRTQGGTDTQYF	TGTGCCAGCCGTACTCAAGGGGGCACAGATACGCAGTATTTT
once	NA	TRBV2	TRBJ1-1	CASTKDSSEAFF	TGTGCCAGTACAAAGGACTCCTCTGAAGCTTTCTTT
NA	TRBD2	TRBV18	TRBJ2-3	CASSPMTSGIVWDTQYF	TGTGCCAGCTCACCAATGACTAGCGGGATAGTGTGGGATACGCAGTATTTT
once	NA	TRBV6-5	TRBJ1-2	CASSYSNPDSYGYTF	TGTGCCAGCAGTTACTCGAATCCAGATTCCTATGGCTACACCTTC
few	NA	TRBV4-2	TRBJ2-5	CASSQAWEQETQYF	TGTGCCAGCAGCCAAGCTTGGGAGCAAGAGACCCAGTACTTC
NA	TRBD1	TRBV30	TRBJ1-2	CAWNVGQGDGYTF	TGTGCCTGGAACGTAGGGCAGGGGGATGGCTACACCTTC
NA	NA	TRBV27	TRBJ1-1	CASSSIRNTEAFF	TGTGCCAGCAGTTCGATCAGGAACACTGAAGCTTTCTTT
NA	NA	TRBV4-3	TRBJ2-3	CASSPEQGTDTQYF	TGCGCCAGCAGCCCGGAGCAGGGGACAGATACGCAGTATTTT
NA	NA	TRBV5-8	TRBJ1-1	CASSSFPSGRSTEAFF	TGTGCCAGCAGCTCATTCCCCTCAGGGAGGAGCACTGAAGCTTTCTTT
NA	TRBD1	TRBV9	TRBJ2-7	CASSAGGMGSYEQYF	TGTGCCAGCAGCGCAGGGGGTATGGGGTCCTACGAGCAGTACTTC
NA	TRBD2	TRBV14	TRBJ2-1	CASSERAGAGNEQFF	TGTGCCAGCAGCGAGCGAGCGGGAGCGGGCAATGAGCAGTTCTTC
NA	NA	TRBV7-9	TRBJ1-1	CASSLGQNTEAFF	TGTGCCAGCAGCTTGGGACAGAACACTGAAGCTTTCTTT
NA	TRBD1	TRBV9	TRBJ1-1	CASSVGTGTMNTEAFF	TGTGCCAGCAGCGTCGGGACAGGGACCATGAACACTGAAGCTTTCTTT
few	TRBD2	TRBV18	TRBJ2-1	CASSPRSRGGAVSHEQFF	TGTGCCAGCTCACCACGGTCGCGGGGGGGCGCGGTTTCCCATGAGCAGTTCTTC
NA	NA	TRBV5-1	TRBJ1-2	CASSLAGEDYGYTF	TGCGCCAGCAGCTTGGCAGGGGAAGACTATGGCTACACCTTC
NA	NA	TRBV19	TRBJ1-1	CASSIQVGEAFF	TGTGCCAGTAGTATCCAGGTGGGTGAAGCTTTCTTT
once	TRBD2	TRBV3-1/TRBV3-2	TRBJ2-2	CASSQGEAGGGELFF	TGTGCCAGCAGCCAAGGTGAAGCGGGAGGCGGGGAGCTGTTTTTT
few	NA	TRBV11-2	TRBJ2-7	CASSISIGQTTEQYF	TGTGCCAGCAGCATCTCGATTGGACAGACAACCGAGCAGTACTTC
NA	TRBD1	TRBV7-6	TRBJ2-3	CASSRTGTGALTDTQYF	TGTGCCAGCAGCCGGACCGGGACAGGGGCCCTCACAGATACGCAGTATTTT
NA	TRBD1	TRBV6-5	TRBJ1-2	CASSYYGTAQNYGYTF	TGTGCCAGCAGTTACTACGGGACAGCCCAAAACTATGGCTACACCTTC
NA	TRBD1	TRBV2	TRBJ1-1	CATCRDRDTEAFF	TGTGCCACCTGCCGGGACAGGGACACTGAAGCTTTCTTT
once	NA	TRBV5-1	TRBJ1-4	CASSSDPGEWEKLFF	TGCGCCAGCAGCTCGGACCCAGGGGAGTGGGAAAAACTGTTTTTT
NA	TRBD1	TRBV6-2/TRBV6-3	TRBJ2-1	CASSYTTGVEQFF	TGTGCCAGCAGTTACACAACAGGGGTCGAGCAGTTCTTC